The rows below give T cell receptor beta chains drawn from one sample of a study of coeliac disease. The repertoire was sequenced with immunoSEQ multiplex PCR; TCRdb's copy has only in-frame clones and lacks some. The sample lists roughly 7,000 clones, around 60% seen once, with approximately 3.1% in the top ten. Input material: lamina propria lymphocytes from the gut. Receptors were obtained from a woman aged 55-70 years with active celiac disease. Each CDR3 is given with its conserved first and last residue. D genes are given only for firm matches. Some rows mark clone size as missing; the rest say once, few, many or name a class of expanded clone.

>-|14|TRBJ1-3|TRBV7-9|-
CASSPQAFGNTIYF
TGTGCCAGCAGCCCACAGGCATTTGGAAACACCATATATTTT
>-|12|TRBJ2-7|TRBV30|-
CAWSVDSYEQYF
TGTGCCTGGAGTGTGGACAGCTACGAGCAGTACTTC
>-|12|TRBJ1-1|TRBV27|-
CASSRQNTEAFF
TGTGCCAGCAGTAGACAAAACACTGAAGCTTTCTTT
>few|13|TRBJ2-1|TRBV30|-
CAWASVAPDEQFF
TGTGCCTGGGCTAGCGTTGCGCCGGATGAGCAGTTCTTC
>-|18|TRBJ2-7|TRBV7-9|-
CASSLWPLVDTLTYEQYF
TGTGCCAGCAGCTTATGGCCGCTCGTGGACACCTTAACCTACGAGCAGTACTTC
>few|12|TRBJ2-7|TRBV30|-
CAWSPDTLEQYF
TGTGCCTGGAGTCCTGACACCCTCGAGCAGTACTTC
>few|17|TRBJ1-3|TRBV4-2|-
CASSQDPGLSSGNTIYF
TGTGCCAGCAGCCAAGATCCCGGACTCAGCTCTGGAAACACCATATATTTT
>-|14|TRBJ2-7|TRBV27|-
CASRRGGSSYEQYF
TGTGCCAGCCGGAGGGGGGGTAGCTCCTACGAGCAGTACTTC
>-|14|TRBJ2-7|TRBV4-1|TRBD2
CASSQAAGAYEQYF
TGCGCCAGCAGCCAAGCCGCGGGGGCCTACGAGCAGTACTTC
>once|15|TRBJ1-4|TRBV7-2|-
CASSLGGTRNEKLFF
TGTGCCAGCAGCTTAGGCGGGACGAGGAATGAAAAACTGTTTTTT
>-|15|TRBJ2-7|TRBV7-8|-
CASSPIGAGSYEQYF
TGTGCCAGCAGCCCGATAGGAGCGGGCTCCTACGAGCAGTACTTC
>few|13|TRBJ1-2|TRBV19|TRBD1
CASRRTGLGADTF
TGTGCCAGTAGAAGGACAGGCTTGGGTGCAGACACCTTC
>-|13|TRBJ1-2|TRBV11-2|TRBD1
CASSFEGARGYTF
TGTGCCAGCAGCTTCGAGGGGGCGCGCGGCTACACCTTC
>-|13|TRBJ2-7|TRBV7-7|TRBD1
CASSLGQGDEQYF
TGTGCTAGCAGCTTAGGACAGGGGGACGAGCAGTACTTC
>once|15|TRBJ2-3|TRBV6-1|-
CASRADSSFTDTQYF
TGTGCCAGCAGGGCGGACTCCTCCTTCACAGATACGCAGTATTTT
>-|12|TRBJ2-5|TRBV7-3|-
CASSQESETQYF
TGTGCCAGCAGCCAGGAAAGTGAGACCCAGTACTTC
>-|13|TRBJ1-2|TRBV7-2|TRBD1
CASSAGGNYGYTF
TGTGCCAGCTCCGCAGGGGGTAACTATGGCTACACCTTC
>-|14|TRBJ1-3|TRBV11-2|-
CASSLYEGGNTIYF
TGTGCCAGCAGCTTATACGAGGGTGGAAACACCATATATTTT
>-|11|TRBJ1-2|TRBV19|-
CASSPGLGYTF
TGTGCCAGTAGTCCGGGACTTGGCTACACCTTC
>-|14|TRBJ1-3|TRBV25-1|-
CASSYGGSGNTIYF
TGTGCCAGCAGTTACGGGGGCTCTGGAAACACCATATATTTT
>once|13|TRBJ1-2|TRBV27|-
CASGRPGGGGYTF
TGTGCCAGCGGCCGGCCCGGGGGAGGGGGCTACACCTTC
>-|15|TRBJ1-4|TRBV2|-
CASSPRTLTNEKLFF
TGTGCCAGCAGCCCCCGGACACTAACTAATGAAAAACTGTTTTTT
>-|16|TRBJ2-7|TRBV10-3|TRBD2
CAIRALAGVGEDEQYF
TGTGCCATCAGGGCACTAGCGGGAGTGGGAGAGGACGAGCAGTACTTC